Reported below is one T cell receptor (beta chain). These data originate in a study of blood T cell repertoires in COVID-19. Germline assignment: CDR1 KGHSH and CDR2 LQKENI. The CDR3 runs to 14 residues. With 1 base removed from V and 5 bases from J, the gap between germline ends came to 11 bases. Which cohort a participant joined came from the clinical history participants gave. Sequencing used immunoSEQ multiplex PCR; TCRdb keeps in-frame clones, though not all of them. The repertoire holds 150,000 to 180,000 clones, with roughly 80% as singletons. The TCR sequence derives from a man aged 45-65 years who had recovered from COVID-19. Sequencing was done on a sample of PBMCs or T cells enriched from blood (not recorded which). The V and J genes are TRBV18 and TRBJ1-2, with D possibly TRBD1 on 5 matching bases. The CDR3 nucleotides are TGTGCCAGCTCACCACGGAACGGGGGGTATGGCTACACCTTC. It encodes CASSPRNGGYGYTF.